These 5 T cell receptor beta chains were all obtained from the same sample, sequenced in a study of yellow fever vaccine responses in identical twins. TCRdb called the RT-PCR reads again in MiXCR, with one record for every CDR3 protein. The data show 30,000 to 40,000 distinct CDR3 sequences, about 63% seen once. The specimen comprised T cells from blood (PBMCs), unsorted or a sorted subset (not recorded which), sampled before or after yellow fever vaccination (not recorded which). Source of these receptors: a woman aged 18-29 years who received the yellow fever vaccine.

In its sample, this clonotype was seen once. CDR3 nucleotides: TGCAGTGCTGGACGACAGGGGAATCAGTACGAGCAGTACTTC. Protein sequence: CSAGRQGNQYEQYF. This chain uses TRBV20-1 with TRBJ2-7; 8 bases map to TRBD1. Germline assignment: CDR1 DFQATT and CDR2 SNEGSKA (reference sequence). There are 14 residues in the CDR3. The junction had 10 bases not matched to a gene; V was cut back by 5 bases and J by 4 bases.

V is TRBV29-1 and J is TRBJ2-7; either TRBD1 or TRBD2 may fit D (6 bases each). V was cut by 2 bases and J by 3 bases, with 17 bases left in between. The CDR3 is 15 amino acids. Germline V lookup: CDR1 SQVTM, CDR2 ANQGSEA. As DNA, the CDR3 is TGCAGCGTTGAATTTAGGAGGGGGACGGACTACGAGCAGTACTTC. This gives the protein CSVEFRRGTDYEQYF.

V usage is TRBV4-1 and J usage is TRBJ1-5, with TRBD1 as a possible D gene (6 bases). The CDR3 length is 15 residues. In germline, CDR1 is MGHRA, CDR2 YSYEKL. V lost 4 bases and J lost 2, with 12 bases in between. DNA for the CDR3: TGCGCCAGCAGCCGGGAGGGGGGGGGCAATCAGCCCCAGCATTTT. Its protein product is CASSREGGGNQPQHF.

This chain connects TRBV7-3 to TRBJ2-2; D might be TRBD2 (6 bases). V lost 2 bases to trimming and J lost 2 bases, with 9 bases between them. This CDR3 contains 15 residues. CDR1 and CDR2 (germline): SGHTA, FQGTGA. Here the CDR3 DNA reads TGTGCCAGCAGCTTAGGGGGACTCAACACCGGGGAGCTGTTTTTT. This codes for CASSLGGLNTGELFF.

The genes are TRBV18 and TRBJ1-1, with 10 bases matching TRBD1. V dropped 0 bases and J dropped 1; count of bases not matched to a gene: 5. Germline CDR1 reads KGHSH; CDR2 reads LQKENI. The CDR3 length is 17 residues. CDR3 residues: CASSPPVTGGPNTEAFF. Written as DNA, the CDR3 is TGTGCCAGCTCACCACCGGTGACAGGGGGCCCGAACACTGAAGCTTTCTTT.